This paragraph covers one T cell receptor (beta chain) sequence. The protocol was immunoSEQ multiplex PCR, while the TCRdb copy is restricted to in-frame clones and leaves out a portion. The sample has over 150,000 clones; 85% to 95% are singletons. The sample originates from a study of OX40 agonist ivuxolimab in advanced cancers. For the study at large: A history of anti-PD-1, anti-PD-L1 or anti-CTLA-4 therapy was acceptable, and roughly 40% had some.

J gave up 0 bases and V 5 bases, and 10 bases lay outside the gene matches. Germline CDR1 and CDR2: SGHTA and FQGNSA. The CDR3 covers 17 residues. The source material was CD4+ or CD8+ T cells sorted from blood, sampled in a trial of the OX40 agonist ivuxolimab. The chain is built from TRBV7-2 and TRBJ2-1; the match to TRBD2 covers 7 bases. The source is an adult with an advanced solid tumor such as melanoma, head and neck, liver or kidney cancer. CDR3 region: CASSQRAGVSSYNEQFF. The CDR3 nucleotides are TGTGCCAGCAGCCAGAGGGCGGGGGTCAGCTCCTACAATGAGCAGTTCTTC.